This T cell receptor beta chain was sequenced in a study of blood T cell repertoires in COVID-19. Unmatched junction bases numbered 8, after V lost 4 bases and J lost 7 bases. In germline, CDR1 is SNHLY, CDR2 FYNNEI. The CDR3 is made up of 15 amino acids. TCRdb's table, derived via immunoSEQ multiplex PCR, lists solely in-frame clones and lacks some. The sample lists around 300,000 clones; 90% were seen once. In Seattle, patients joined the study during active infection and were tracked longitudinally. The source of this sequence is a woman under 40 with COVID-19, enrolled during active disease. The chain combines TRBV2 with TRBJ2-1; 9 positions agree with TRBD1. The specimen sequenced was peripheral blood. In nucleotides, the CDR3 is TGTGCCAGCAGTGGGACAGGGGTGAAGTTGAATGAGCAGTTCTTC. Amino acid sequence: CASSGTGVKLNEQFF.